Below are 20 T cell receptor beta chains sequenced from a single sample in a study of T cell responses to AZD1222 COVID-19 vaccine. Method: immunoSEQ multiplex PCR; TCRdb's copy keeps in-frame clones and lacks some. The profile shows around 140,000 clones, approximately 93% of them singletons. The sample was peripheral blood, taken after recovery from COVID-19. The receptors were sampled from an adult who had recovered from COVID-19.

This chain connects TRBV11-2 to TRBJ2-1; 7 bases line up with TRBD2. CDR3 size: 15 residues. From germline, CDR1 is SGHAT and CDR2 FQNNGV. The V gene end was trimmed by 7 bases and the J gene end by 0 bases; junction bases not matched to a gene: 6. CDR3 sequence: CASTLAGSSYNEQFF. For the CDR3, the DNA is TGTGCCAGCACGTTAGCGGGTAGCTCCTACAATGAGCAGTTCTTC.

The chain recombines TRBV5-7 with TRBJ1-1, with D perhaps matching TRBD1 (5 bases). TRBV5-7 is classed as an ORF, of uncertain function. V lost 4 bases to trimming and J lost 3 bases, with 16 bases between them. The CDR3 covers 15 residues. CDR3 nucleotides: TGTGCCAGCAGCGATGATGCCCCGGGGGACACTGAAGCTTTCTTT. Encoded protein: CASSDDAPGDTEAFF.

The CDR3 bases are TGTGCCAGCAGCTTAGCCCCGGGAGGGGTTGCCTACGAGCAGTACTTC. Its protein product is CASSLAPGGVAYEQYF. The chain employs TRBV11-1 and TRBJ2-7; 8 bases are shared with TRBD2. Looked up from germline, CDR1 is SGHAT and CDR2 is FQDESV (reference sequence). CDR3 length: 16 amino acids. Unmatched junction bases numbered 6, after V lost 0 bases and J lost 2 bases.

The chain combines TRBV6-5 with TRBJ1-5; D is perhaps TRBD1 (5 bases). Germline lookup yields CDR1 MNHEY and CDR2 SVGAGI. CDR3 length: 13 residues. The V and J ends lost 4 bases and 4 bases respectively, with 8 bases between them. CDR3 DNA sequence: TGTGCCAGCAGTTCAGGGCCGAATCAGCCCCAGCATTTT. Translating it yields CASSSGPNQPQHF.

This chain connects TRBV4-2 to TRBJ2-2; the D gene is possibly TRBD2 (6 bases). The CDR3 length is 15 residues. V lost 0 bases and J 4 bases, leaving 9 bases between the germline ends. Germline V gives CDR1 LGHNA, CDR2 YNFKEQ. CDR3 sequence: CASSQDGGGTGELFF. The CDR3 nucleotides read TGTGCCAGCAGCCAAGACGGGGGAGGCACCGGGGAGCTGTTTTTT.

The rearrangement joins TRBV6-5 to TRBJ2-1, with D possibly matching TRBD2 (7 bases). The V gene lost 0 bases and the J gene lost 4 bases, with 13 bases spanning the gap. This CDR3 has 16 amino acids. Germline CDR1 MNHEY, CDR2 SVGAGI. The CDR3 sequence is CASSYSTSRGYNEQFF. The CDR3, as DNA: TGTGCCAGCAGTTACTCGACTAGCAGGGGATACAATGAGCAGTTCTTC.

This chain links TRBV27 with TRBJ2-1; 7 bases align to TRBD2. V shed 6 bases and J 9 bases; nucleotides not matched to a gene: 14. CDR1 and CDR2 from the germline V gene are MNHEY and SMNVEV (reference sequence). The CDR3 sequence is 15 residues long. The CDR3: CASSAFGGGLGEQFF. For the CDR3, the DNA is TGTGCCAGCAGCGCGTTTGGGGGGGGATTGGGTGAGCAGTTCTTC.

This chain joins TRBV9 and TRBJ1-4; TRBD1 aligns across 8 bases. The germline gives CDR1 SGDLS, CDR2 YYNGEE. Losses at the gene ends were 4 bases for V and 8 bases for J; bases not matched to a gene: 7. CDR3 length: 14 residues. This CDR3 reads CASSPRQGREKLFF. The CDR3 coding sequence is TGTGCCAGCAGCCCCCGACAGGGGAGGGAAAAACTGTTTTTT.

V and J are TRBV28 and TRBJ1-6; 11 nucleotides line up with TRBD1. The germline CDR1 and CDR2 sequences are MDHEN and SYDVKM. CDR3 size: 15 residues. J gave up 7 bases and V 6 bases, and 5 bases lay outside the gene matches. In DNA form, the CDR3 reads TGTGCCAGCAGCCCGGGACAGGGGGGGAATTCACCCCTCCACTTT. Translating gives CASSPGQGGNSPLHF.

The V gene is TRBV6-5, the J gene TRBJ2-7; D uncertain. This CDR3 spans 15 amino acids. The germline gives CDR1 MNHEY, CDR2 SVGAGI. V was shortened by 8 bases and J by 3 bases, with 20 bases between the two germline ends. The CDR3 DNA sequence: TGTGCCAGCGCGTTCGAGGATTATTTACTCTACGAGCAGTACTTC. Its translation: CASAFEDYLLYEQYF.

The chain uses TRBV19 and TRBJ1-1; a possible D gene is TRBD1 (5 bases). V was clipped by 3 bases and J by 0 bases, with 8 bases between them. CDR1 is LNHDA and CDR2 is SQIVND in the germline V gene (reference sequence). The length of the CDR3 is 14 residues. CDR3 loop: CASSIGGVNTEAFF. CDR3 DNA: TGTGCCAGTAGTATTGGGGGAGTGAACACTGAAGCTTTCTTT. The variable domain in full, completed from reference TRBV19 and TRBJ1-1, reads DGGITQSPKYLFRKEGQNVTLSCEQNLNHDAMYWYRQDPGQGLRLIYYSQIVNDFQKGDIAEGYSVSREKKESFPLTVTSAQKNPTAFYLCASSIGGVNTEAFFGQGTRLTVV.

DNA of the CDR3: TGTGCCAGTAGTTTGGACAGGGGGCACACCGGGGAGCTGTTTTTT. It specifies CASSLDRGHTGELFF. This chain uses TRBV19 with TRBJ2-2; 11 nucleotides line up with TRBD1. The CDR3 length is 15 residues. With 5 bases clipped from V and 3 bases from J, the junction kept 2 bases outside the gene matches. Germline CDR1 LNHDA, CDR2 SQIVND (reference sequence).

This clone was recorded once. The chain is built from TRBV5-6 and TRBJ1-2; D is uncertain. The germline V gene encodes CDR1 SGHDT and CDR2 YYEEEE. V lost 1 base, J lost 7 bases, and 8 bases lay in between. The CDR3 is 12 residues long. The CDR3 spells CASSLRMSGYTF. The CDR3 DNA reads TGTGCCAGCAGCTTGAGAATGAGTGGCTACACCTTC.

The chain employs TRBV5-1 and TRBJ2-7, with D possibly matching TRBD2 (5 bases). Germline assignment: CDR1 SGHRS and CDR2 YFSETQ. V lost 8 bases and J 0 bases, leaving 24 bases between the germline ends. This CDR3 region has 17 residues. The CDR3 is CARYEGKRVETSYEQYF. The CDR3 DNA reads as TGCGCCAGATACGAGGGAAAAAGGGTGGAGACCTCCTACGAGCAGTACTTC.

The gene calls are TRBV2 and TRBJ2-3; D unclear. V was trimmed by 3 bases and J by 0 bases, leaving 7 bases between them. The CDR3 runs 14 residues. Germline V gene data show CDR1 as SNHLY and CDR2 as FYNNEI. This chain's CDR3 is CASSDLSSTDTQYF. Here the CDR3 DNA reads TGTGCCAGCAGTGACCTTTCTAGCACAGATACGCAGTATTTT.

The chain combines TRBV7-2 with TRBJ1-4; 7 bases line up with TRBD1. V dropped 1 base and J dropped 4; count of bases not matched to a gene: 0. This CDR3 is 14 amino acids long. The germline gives CDR1 SGHTA, CDR2 FQGNSA. The CDR3 region is CASSLDRGNEKLFF. In DNA, the CDR3 is TGTGCCAGCAGCTTAGACAGGGGTAATGAAAAACTGTTTTTT.

This clone was counted a single time. This chain connects TRBV30 to TRBJ2-1; 8 nucleotides align to TRBD2. V shed 3 bases and J 3 bases; nucleotides not matched to a gene: 4. Germline V gives CDR1 GTSNPN, CDR2 SVGIG (reference sequence). This CDR3 is 14 amino acids long. CDR3 bases: TGTGCCTGGAGGGGGCTAGCGGGCTACAATGAGCAGTTCTTC. This translates into CAWRGLAGYNEQFF.

This rearrangement joins TRBV28 to TRBJ1-2; TRBD1 is a possible D gene (6 bases). The CDR3 runs to 15 residues. Germline values: CDR1 MDHEN, CDR2 SYDVKM. The CDR3 reads CAILRTANGFYGYTF. The CDR3 nucleotides are TGTGCGATTTTACGGACAGCCAATGGGTTCTATGGCTACACCTTC.

V and J are TRBV6-5 and TRBJ2-1; 7 bases match TRBD1. This CDR3 has 14 residues. The junction had 16 bases not matched to a gene; V was cut back by 6 bases and J by 14 bases. Germline V gene lookup returns CDR1 MNHEY and CDR2 SVGAGI. DNA for the CDR3: TGTGCCAGCAGCAGAGTCTACAGGGGCGGTTTTGAGTTCTTC. The encoded protein is CASSRVYRGGFEFF.

The chain couples TRBV28 to TRBJ1-2, with TRBD1 matching over 8 bases. Germline trimming cut 2 bases from V and 8 bases from J; bases unmatched to any gene: 16. CDR1 is MDHEN, CDR2 SYDVKM, per germline. The CDR3 spans 17 residues. The CDR3 sequence: CASSLGIPGTGKRGYTF. CDR3 nucleotides: TGTGCCAGCAGTTTAGGAATTCCCGGGACAGGAAAGAGGGGCTACACCTTC.